The rows below give T cell receptor beta chains drawn from one sample of a study of blood T cell repertoires in COVID-19. Sequencing was performed with immunoSEQ multiplex PCR; in TCRdb, only in-frame clones are kept and a portion is missing. The data show 90,000 or so clones, 70% to 90% seen once. Sequencing used peripheral blood. Receptor source: a man in his 60s with acute or convalescent COVID-19. CDR3s include the opening cysteine and the closing phenylalanine or tryptophan. A D gene is named only where the DNA matches it firmly. Expanded clones are given a class, and other clones once, few, many or no size at all.

j_call clone_size d_call v_call cdr3_aa cdr3_nt
TRBJ1-1 - TRBD1 TRBV27 CASRDRDRGTEAFF TGTGCCAGCAGGGACAGGGACCGTGGGACTGAAGCTTTCTTT
TRBJ2-5 - TRBD1 TRBV6-2/TRBV6-3 CASSYSQTGHQYF TGTGCCAGCAGTTACTCCCAGACAGGGCACCAGTACTTC
TRBJ1-6 - TRBD1 TRBV5-1 CASSLVPGQWDSPLHF TGCGCCAGCAGCTTGGTTCCGGGACAGTGGGATTCACCCCTCCACTTT
TRBJ1-1 - TRBD1 TRBV10-1 CASSVSRRDSEAFF TGCGCCAGCAGTGTATCCCGCCGGGACAGTGAAGCTTTCTTT
TRBJ2-7 few TRBD2 TRBV7-2 CASSPRLATREQYF TGTGCCAGCAGCCCCAGACTAGCGACCAGGGAGCAGTACTTC
TRBJ2-2 - TRBD2 TRBV5-4 CASSLELAGRTGELFF TGTGCCAGCAGCTTGGAGCTAGCGGGGAGAACCGGGGAGCTGTTTTTT
TRBJ2-3 - - TRBV5-1 CASSRSPGGSFGDTQYF TGCGCCAGCAGCAGAAGTCCCGGGGGATCTTTTGGGGATACGCAGTATTTT
TRBJ2-2 - - TRBV2 CASTKRLTISNTGELFF TGTGCCAGCACTAAGAGGCTGACTATATCGAACACCGGGGAGCTGTTTTTT
TRBJ1-1 - TRBD1 TRBV28 CASYVTGEKEAFF TGTGCCAGCTATGTAACAGGGGAAAAAGAAGCTTTCTTT
TRBJ2-4 - TRBD1 TRBV18 CASSPPGQGLVLAKNIQYF TGTGCCAGCTCACCACCGGGACAGGGCCTGGTTTTAGCCAAAAACATTCAGTACTTC
TRBJ2-7 - - TRBV5-1 CASTRQGLNEQYF TGCGCCAGCACGAGACAGGGACTTAATGAGCAGTACTTC
TRBJ2-3 few - TRBV19 CATAVTDTQYF TGTGCCACAGCGGTCACAGATACGCAGTATTTT
TRBJ2-3 - - TRBV29-1 CSVDGGRGTDTQYF TGCAGCGTTGACGGGGGTAGGGGCACAGATACGCAGTATTTT
TRBJ2-2 - - TRBV6-4 CASSKQGPSNTGELFF TGTGCCAGCAGCAAACAGGGTCCCTCGAACACCGGGGAGCTGTTTTTT
TRBJ1-6 - - TRBV30 CAWKTGLNSPLHF TGTGCCTGGAAGACAGGACTCAATTCACCCCTCCACTTT
TRBJ2-4 - TRBD2 TRBV19 CASSTGTSGRRGNIQYF TGTGCCAGTAGTACTGGGACTAGCGGGAGGCGGGGGAACATTCAGTACTTC
TRBJ1-2 - - TRBV29-1 CSVFQGHDGYTF TGCAGCGTCTTCCAGGGACACGATGGCTACACCTTC
TRBJ2-2 - TRBD2 TRBV18 CASSPPRTRPGELFF TGTGCCAGCTCACCACCACGGACTAGGCCCGGGGAGCTGTTTTTT
TRBJ1-1 - - TRBV27 CASSFWQGNTEAFF TGTGCCAGCAGTTTTTGGCAGGGAAACACTGAAGCTTTCTTT
TRBJ2-5 - - TRBV5-4 CASSLDLKETQYF TGTGCCAGCAGCTTGGACTTGAAAGAGACCCAGTACTTC
TRBJ2-1 - - TRBV15 CATSREGLANEQFF TGTGCCACCAGCAGAGAAGGACTGGCCAATGAGCAGTTCTTC
TRBJ2-1 - TRBD2 TRBV10-3 CAISELVLAGGQWSYNEQFF TGTGCCATCAGTGAGTTGGTTCTAGCGGGAGGCCAATGGTCCTACAATGAGCAGTTCTTC
TRBJ2-6 - TRBD1 TRBV27 CASSYRQGLGSGANVLTF TGTGCCAGCAGTTACAGACAGGGATTAGGGTCTGGGGCCAACGTCCTGACTTTC
TRBJ2-7 - TRBD2 TRBV6-6 CASRSSGGTSYEQYF TGTGCCAGCAGGTCTAGCGGGGGGACCTCCTACGAGCAGTACTTC
TRBJ1-3 - - TRBV14 CASSHLYPKGNTIYF TGTGCCAGCAGCCACTTATACCCTAAGGGGAACACCATATATTTT
TRBJ2-2 once TRBD2 TRBV3-1/TRBV3-2 CASSQDGLAGATGELFF TGTGCCAGCAGCCAGGACGGACTAGCGGGGGCGACCGGGGAGCTGTTTTTT
TRBJ1-1 - - TRBV29-1 CSVWTGMNTEAFF TGCAGCGTTTGGACGGGGATGAACACTGAAGCTTTCTTT
TRBJ1-1 - TRBD1 TRBV2 CASSDPGGTLIAFF TGTGCCAGCAGTGACCCAGGGGGAACACTGATAGCTTTCTTT
TRBJ2-7 - - TRBV6-2/TRBV6-3 CASSPQYEQYF TGTGCCAGCAGTCCGCAGTACGAGCAGTACTTC
TRBJ2-2 once - TRBV9 CASRGGAGRTGELFF TGTGCCAGCAGGGGTGGGGCAGGGCGGACCGGGGAGCTGTTTTTT
TRBJ1-1 - - TRBV5-1 CASSLGQGRAEAFF TGCGCCAGCAGCTTGGGCCAGGGGCGCGCTGAAGCTTTCTTT
TRBJ2-2 - TRBD2 TRBV10-3 CAISDPRILAGRTGELFF TGTGCCATCAGTGACCCGAGAATCCTAGCGGGTAGAACCGGGGAGCTGTTTTTT
TRBJ2-3 - TRBD2 TRBV18 CASSRILAGSTDTQYF TGTGCCAGCTCACGAATCTTAGCGGGGAGCACAGATACGCAGTATTTT
TRBJ2-7 - - TRBV2 CASRRMELEQYF TGTGCCAGCAGGAGGATGGAACTCGAGCAGTACTTC
TRBJ2-7 - TRBD1 TRBV6-5 CASSPLDRGLYEQYF TGTGCCAGCAGCCCCTTAGACAGGGGGCTTTACGAGCAGTACTTC
TRBJ1-6 - - TRBV5-6 CASSRRGVVNSPLHF TGTGCCAGCAGCCGCCGCGGGGTGGTAAATTCACCCCTCCACTTT
TRBJ1-4 - - TRBV29-1 CSVEGTATNEKLFF TGCAGCGTTGAAGGGACAGCAACTAATGAAAAACTGTTTTTT
TRBJ1-5 few - TRBV6-2/TRBV6-3 CASSYENSNQPQHF TGTGCCAGCAGTTACGAGAATAGCAATCAGCCCCAGCATTTT
TRBJ1-1 - - TRBV6-5 CASSSKGGSEAFF TGTGCCAGCAGCTCAAAGGGGGGGTCTGAAGCTTTCTTT
TRBJ1-1 - TRBD1 TRBV29-1 CSVHRTGADTEAFF TGCAGCGTTCACAGGACAGGAGCCGACACTGAAGCTTTCTTT
TRBJ1-1 - - TRBV5-1 CASGRLATEAFF TGCGCCAGCGGAAGACTTGCCACTGAAGCTTTCTTT
TRBJ1-5 - TRBD1 TRBV19 CASSTRQGWGNQPQHF TGTGCCAGTAGTACCCGACAGGGTTGGGGCAATCAGCCCCAGCATTTT
TRBJ1-2 - TRBD1 TRBV30 CAWSRKQGIRSYGYTF TGTGCCTGGAGTCGTAAACAGGGGATAAGAAGCTATGGCTACACCTTC
TRBJ2-1 - - TRBV29-1 CSVGRRDEQFF TGCAGCGTTGGACGCCGGGATGAGCAGTTCTTC
TRBJ2-7 - - TRBV11-3 CASSLGLGPGDEQYF TGTGCCAGCAGCTTAGGTCTGGGTCCGGGGGACGAGCAGTACTTC
TRBJ2-1 - - TRBV7-9 CASSETSFGEQFF TGTGCCAGCAGCGAGACTAGTTTTGGTGAGCAGTTCTTC
TRBJ2-7 - - TRBV12-3/TRBV12-4 CASSLYISYEQYF TGTGCCAGCAGTTTATATATCTCGTACGAGCAGTACTTC
TRBJ1-2 few - TRBV15 CATSRNRVGGYGYTF TGTGCCACCAGCAGGAACAGGGTTGGCGGCTATGGCTACACCTTC
TRBJ1-1 once - TRBV6-5 CASRGLDTEAFF TGTGCCAGCAGGGGGCTGGACACTGAAGCTTTCTTT
TRBJ1-5 once - TRBV5-1 CASSPGDLSNQPQHF TGCGCCAGCAGCCCAGGGGACCTTAGCAATCAGCCCCAGCATTTT